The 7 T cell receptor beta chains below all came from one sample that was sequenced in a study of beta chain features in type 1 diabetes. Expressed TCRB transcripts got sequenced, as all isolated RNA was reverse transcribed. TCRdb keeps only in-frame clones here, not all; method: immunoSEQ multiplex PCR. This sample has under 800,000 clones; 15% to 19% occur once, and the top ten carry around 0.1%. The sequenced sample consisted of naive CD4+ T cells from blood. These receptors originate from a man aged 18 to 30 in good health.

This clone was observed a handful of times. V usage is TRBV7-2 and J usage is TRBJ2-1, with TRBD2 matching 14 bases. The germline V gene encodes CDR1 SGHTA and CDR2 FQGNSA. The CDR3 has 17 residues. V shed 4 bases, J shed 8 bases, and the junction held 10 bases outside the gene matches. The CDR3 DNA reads TGTGCCAGCAGCTCCCGACTAGCGGGAGGGCCGCACCATGAGCAGTTCTTC. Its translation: CASSSRLAGGPHHEQFF.

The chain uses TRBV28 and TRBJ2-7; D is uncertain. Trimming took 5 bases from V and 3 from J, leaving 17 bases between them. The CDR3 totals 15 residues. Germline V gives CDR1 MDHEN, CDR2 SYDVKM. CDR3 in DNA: TGTGCCAGCAGTACTCTACCGGGCAGGAACTACGAGCAGTACTTC. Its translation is CASSTLPGRNYEQYF.

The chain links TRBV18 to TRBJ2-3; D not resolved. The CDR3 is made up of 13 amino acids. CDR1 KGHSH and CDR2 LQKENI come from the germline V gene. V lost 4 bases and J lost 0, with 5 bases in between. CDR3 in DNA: TGTGCCAGCTCACTGGACAGCACAGATACGCAGTATTTT. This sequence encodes CASSLDSTDTQYF.

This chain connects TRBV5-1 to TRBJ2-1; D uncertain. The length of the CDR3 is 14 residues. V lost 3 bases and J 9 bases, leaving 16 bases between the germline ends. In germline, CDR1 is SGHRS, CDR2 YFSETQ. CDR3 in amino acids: CASSSVRIGAEQFF. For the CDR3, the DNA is TGCGCCAGCAGCTCGGTAAGGATCGGCGCTGAGCAGTTCTTC.

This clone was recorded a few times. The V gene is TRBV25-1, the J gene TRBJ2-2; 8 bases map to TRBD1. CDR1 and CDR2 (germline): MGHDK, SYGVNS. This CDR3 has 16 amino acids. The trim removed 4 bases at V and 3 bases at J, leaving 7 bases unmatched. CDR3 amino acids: CASSAPGTGDTGELFF. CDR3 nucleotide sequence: TGTGCCAGCAGTGCGCCCGGGACAGGCGACACCGGGGAGCTGTTTTTT.

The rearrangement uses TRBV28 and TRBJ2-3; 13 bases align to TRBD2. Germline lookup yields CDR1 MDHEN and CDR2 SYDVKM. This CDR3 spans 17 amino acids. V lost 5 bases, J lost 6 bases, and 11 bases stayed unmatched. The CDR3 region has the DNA TGTGCCAGCAGTCCCCCGGGACTAGCGGGGAGCGGTGATACGCAGTATTTT. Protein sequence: CASSPPGLAGSGDTQYF.

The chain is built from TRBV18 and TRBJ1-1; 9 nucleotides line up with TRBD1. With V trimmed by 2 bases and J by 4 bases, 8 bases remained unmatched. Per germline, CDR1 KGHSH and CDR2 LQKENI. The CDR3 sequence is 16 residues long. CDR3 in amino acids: CASSPLTGTGTTEAFF. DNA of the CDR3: TGTGCCAGCTCACCATTAACCGGGACAGGGACCACTGAAGCTTTCTTT.